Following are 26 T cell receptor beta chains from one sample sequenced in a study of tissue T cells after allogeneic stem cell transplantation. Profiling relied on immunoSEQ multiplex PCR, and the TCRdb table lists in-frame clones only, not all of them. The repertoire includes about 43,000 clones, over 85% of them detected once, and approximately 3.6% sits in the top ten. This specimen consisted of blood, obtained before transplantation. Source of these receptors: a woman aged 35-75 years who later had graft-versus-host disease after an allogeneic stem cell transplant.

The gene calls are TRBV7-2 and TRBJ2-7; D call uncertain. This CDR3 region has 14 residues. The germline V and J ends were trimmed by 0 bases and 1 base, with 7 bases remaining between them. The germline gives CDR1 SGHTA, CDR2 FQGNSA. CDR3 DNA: TGTGCCAGCAGCTTAGCGCCAGCTTCCTACGAGCAGTACTTC. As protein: CASSLAPASYEQYF.

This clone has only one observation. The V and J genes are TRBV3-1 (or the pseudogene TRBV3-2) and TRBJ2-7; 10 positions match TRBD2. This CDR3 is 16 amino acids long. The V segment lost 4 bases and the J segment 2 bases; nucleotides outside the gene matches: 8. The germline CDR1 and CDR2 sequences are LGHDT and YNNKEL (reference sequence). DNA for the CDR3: TGTGCCAGCAGCCTTAGAGGTAGCGGGAGGCCCTACGAGCAGTACTTC. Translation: CASSLRGSGRPYEQYF.

The CDR3 reads CSVEDIGAEQFF. In nucleotides, the CDR3 is TGCAGCGTTGAAGATATAGGGGCCGAGCAGTTCTTC. The chain is built from TRBV29-1 and TRBJ2-1, with D possibly TRBD1 on 5 matching bases. Looked up from germline, CDR1 is SQVTM and CDR2 is ANQGSEA. CDR3 size: 12 residues. Trimming shortened V by 0 bases and J by 10 bases, and 10 bases separated the two germline ends.

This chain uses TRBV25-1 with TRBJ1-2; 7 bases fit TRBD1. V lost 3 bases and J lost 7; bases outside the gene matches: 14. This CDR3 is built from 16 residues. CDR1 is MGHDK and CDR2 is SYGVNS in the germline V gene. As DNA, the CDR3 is TGTGCCAGCAGTGAGCGGGACAGCCTCTCGGACCTTGGCTACACCTTC. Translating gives CASSERDSLSDLGYTF.

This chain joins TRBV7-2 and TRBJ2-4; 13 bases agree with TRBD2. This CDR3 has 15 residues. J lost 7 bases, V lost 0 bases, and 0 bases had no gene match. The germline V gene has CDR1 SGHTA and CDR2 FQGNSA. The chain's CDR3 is CASSLATSGRNIQYF. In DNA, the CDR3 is TGTGCCAGCAGCTTAGCGACTAGCGGGAGGAACATTCAGTACTTC.

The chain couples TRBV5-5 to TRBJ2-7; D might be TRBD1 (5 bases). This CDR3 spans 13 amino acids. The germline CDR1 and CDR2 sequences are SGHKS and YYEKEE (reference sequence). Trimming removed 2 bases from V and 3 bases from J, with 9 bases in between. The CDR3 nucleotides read TGTGCCAGCAGCTTTGACAGAATCTACGAGCAGTACTTC. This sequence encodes CASSFDRIYEQYF. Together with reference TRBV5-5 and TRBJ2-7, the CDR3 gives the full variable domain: DAGVTQSPTHLIKTRGQQVTLRCSPISGHKSVSWYQQVLGQGPQFIFQYYEKEERGRGNFPDRFSARQFPNYSSELNVNALLLGDSALYLCASSFDRIYEQYFGPGTRLTVT.

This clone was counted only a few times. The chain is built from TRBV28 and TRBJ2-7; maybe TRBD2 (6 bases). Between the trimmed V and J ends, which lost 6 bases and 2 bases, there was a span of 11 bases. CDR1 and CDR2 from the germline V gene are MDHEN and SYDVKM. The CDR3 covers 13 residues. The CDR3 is CASRTSQTYEQYF. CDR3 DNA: TGTGCCAGCAGGACTAGTCAAACCTACGAGCAGTACTTC.

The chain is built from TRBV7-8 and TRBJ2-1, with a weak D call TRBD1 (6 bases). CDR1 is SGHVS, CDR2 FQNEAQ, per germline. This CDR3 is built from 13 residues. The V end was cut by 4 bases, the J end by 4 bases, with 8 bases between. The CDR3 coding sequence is TGTGCCAGCAGCTACGGACAGTACAATGAGCAGTTCTTC. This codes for CASSYGQYNEQFF.

The CDR3 reads CSVVSREQYF. As DNA, the CDR3 is TGCAGCGTTGTCTCTAGGGAGCAGTACTTC. This chain links TRBV29-1 with TRBJ2-7, with D uncertain. Trimming removed 4 bases from V and 7 bases from J, with 8 bases in between. Per germline, CDR1 SQVTM and CDR2 ANQGSEA. The CDR3 is made up of 10 amino acids.

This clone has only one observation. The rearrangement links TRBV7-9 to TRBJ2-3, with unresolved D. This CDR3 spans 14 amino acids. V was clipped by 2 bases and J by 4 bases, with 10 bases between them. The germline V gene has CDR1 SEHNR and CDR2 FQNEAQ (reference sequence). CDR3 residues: CASSLSVSSDTQYF. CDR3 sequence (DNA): TGTGCCAGCAGCTTATCGGTCTCGTCAGATACGCAGTATTTT.

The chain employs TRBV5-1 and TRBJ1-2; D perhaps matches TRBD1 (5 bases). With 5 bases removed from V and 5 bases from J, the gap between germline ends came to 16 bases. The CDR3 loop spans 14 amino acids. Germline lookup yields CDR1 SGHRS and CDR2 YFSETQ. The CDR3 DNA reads TGCGCCAGCAGTTCCGACAGCCAAAGATATGGCTACACCTTC. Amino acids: CASSSDSQRYGYTF.

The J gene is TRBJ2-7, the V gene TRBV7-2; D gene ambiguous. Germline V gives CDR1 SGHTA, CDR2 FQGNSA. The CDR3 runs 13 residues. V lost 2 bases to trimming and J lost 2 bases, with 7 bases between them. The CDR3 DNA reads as TGTGCCAGCAGCTTACAGGATACCTACGAGCAGTACTTC. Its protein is CASSLQDTYEQYF.

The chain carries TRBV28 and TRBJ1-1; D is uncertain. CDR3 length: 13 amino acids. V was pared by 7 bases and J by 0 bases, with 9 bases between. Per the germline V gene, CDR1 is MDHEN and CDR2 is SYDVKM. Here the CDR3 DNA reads TGTGCCAGCATGATAGCTTTGAACACTGAAGCTTTCTTT. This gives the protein CASMIALNTEAFF.

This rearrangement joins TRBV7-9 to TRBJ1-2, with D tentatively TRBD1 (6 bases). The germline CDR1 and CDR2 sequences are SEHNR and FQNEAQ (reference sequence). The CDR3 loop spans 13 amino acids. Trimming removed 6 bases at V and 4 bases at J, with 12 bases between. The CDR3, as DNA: TGTGCCAGCAGATCCACAGGGCCCTATGGCTACACCTTC. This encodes CASRSTGPYGYTF. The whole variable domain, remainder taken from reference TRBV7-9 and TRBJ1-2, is DTGVSQNPRHKITKRGQNVTFRCDPISEHNRLYWYRQTLGQGPEFLTYFQNEAQLEKSRLLSDRFSAERPKGSFSTLEIQRTEQGDSAMYLCASRSTGPYGYTFGSGTRLTVV.

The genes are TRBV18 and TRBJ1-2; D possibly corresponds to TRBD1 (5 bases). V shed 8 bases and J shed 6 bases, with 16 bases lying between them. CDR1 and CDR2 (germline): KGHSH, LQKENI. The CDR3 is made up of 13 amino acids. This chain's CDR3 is CASAGGSGDGYTF. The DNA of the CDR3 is TGTGCCAGCGCCGGGGGGTCAGGCGATGGCTACACCTTC. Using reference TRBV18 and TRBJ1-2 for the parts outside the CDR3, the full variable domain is NAGVMQNPRHLVRRRGQEARLRCSPMKGHSHVYWYRQLPEEGLKFMVYLQKENIIDESGMPKERFSAEFPKEGPSILRIQQVVRGDSAAYFCASAGGSGDGYTFGSGTRLTVV.

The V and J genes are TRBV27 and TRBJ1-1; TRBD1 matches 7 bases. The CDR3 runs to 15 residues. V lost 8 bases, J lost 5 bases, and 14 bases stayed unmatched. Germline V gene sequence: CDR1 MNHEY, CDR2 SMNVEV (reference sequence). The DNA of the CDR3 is TGTGCCAGCTGTAACAGGGGTTATCCGAGGACTGAAGCTTTCTTT. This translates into CASCNRGYPRTEAFF.

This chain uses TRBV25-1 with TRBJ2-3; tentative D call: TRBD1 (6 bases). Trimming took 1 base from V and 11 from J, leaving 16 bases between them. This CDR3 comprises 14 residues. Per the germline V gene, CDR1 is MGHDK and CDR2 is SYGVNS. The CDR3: CASSESHRGRGQYF. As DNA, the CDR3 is TGTGCCAGCAGTGAATCTCATCGGGGCAGGGGGCAGTATTTT. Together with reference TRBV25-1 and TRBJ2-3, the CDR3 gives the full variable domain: EADIYQTPRYLVIGTGKKITLECSQTMGHDKMYWYQQDPGMELHLIHYSYGVNSTEKGDLSSESTVSRIRTEHFPLTLESARPSHTSQYLCASSESHRGRGQYFGPGTRLTVL.

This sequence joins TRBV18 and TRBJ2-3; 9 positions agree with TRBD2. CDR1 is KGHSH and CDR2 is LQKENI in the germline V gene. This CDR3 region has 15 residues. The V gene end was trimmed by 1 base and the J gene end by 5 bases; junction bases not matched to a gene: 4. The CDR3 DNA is TGTGCCAGCTCACCACTAGCGGGAGATAAAGATACGCAGTATTTT. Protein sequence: CASSPLAGDKDTQYF.

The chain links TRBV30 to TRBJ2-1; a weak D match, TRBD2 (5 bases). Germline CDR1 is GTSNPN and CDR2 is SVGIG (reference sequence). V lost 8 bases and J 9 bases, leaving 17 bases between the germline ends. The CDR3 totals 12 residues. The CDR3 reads CASHRRRFEQFF. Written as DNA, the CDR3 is TGTGCCAGCCACCGGAGGAGGTTTGAGCAGTTCTTC.

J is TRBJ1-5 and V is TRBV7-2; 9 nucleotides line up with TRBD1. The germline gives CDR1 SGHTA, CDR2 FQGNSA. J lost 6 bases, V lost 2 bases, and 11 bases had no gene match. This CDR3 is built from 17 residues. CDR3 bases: TGTGCCAGCAGCTTAAGAGGCGGACAGGGGATCACTCAGCCCCAGCATTTT. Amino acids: CASSLRGGQGITQPQHF.

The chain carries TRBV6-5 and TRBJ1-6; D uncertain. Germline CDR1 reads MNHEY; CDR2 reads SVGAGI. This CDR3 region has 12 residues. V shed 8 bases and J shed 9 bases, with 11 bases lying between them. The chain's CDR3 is CASGEGGSPLHF. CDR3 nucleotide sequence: TGTGCCAGCGGGGAGGGCGGTTCACCCCTCCACTTT.

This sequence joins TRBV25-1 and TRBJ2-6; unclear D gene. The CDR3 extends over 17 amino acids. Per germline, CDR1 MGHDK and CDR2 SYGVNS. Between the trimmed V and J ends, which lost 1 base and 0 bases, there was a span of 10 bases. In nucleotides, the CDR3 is TGTGCCAGCAGTGAATTTCAATCCTCCTCTGGGGCCAACGTCCTGACTTTC. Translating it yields CASSEFQSSSGANVLTF.

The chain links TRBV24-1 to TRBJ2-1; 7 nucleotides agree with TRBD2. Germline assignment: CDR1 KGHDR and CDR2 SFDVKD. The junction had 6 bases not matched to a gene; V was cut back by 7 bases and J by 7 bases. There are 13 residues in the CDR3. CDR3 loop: CATRDGGRNEQFF. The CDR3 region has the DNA TGTGCCACCAGGGACGGGGGGAGGAATGAGCAGTTCTTC.

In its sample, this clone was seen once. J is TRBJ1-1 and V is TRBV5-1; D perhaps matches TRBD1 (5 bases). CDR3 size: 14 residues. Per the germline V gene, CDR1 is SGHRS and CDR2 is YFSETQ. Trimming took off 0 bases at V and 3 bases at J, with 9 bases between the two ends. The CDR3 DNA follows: TGCGCCAGCAGCTTGGGACAGACTTACACTGAAGCTTTCTTT. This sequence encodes CASSLGQTYTEAFF.

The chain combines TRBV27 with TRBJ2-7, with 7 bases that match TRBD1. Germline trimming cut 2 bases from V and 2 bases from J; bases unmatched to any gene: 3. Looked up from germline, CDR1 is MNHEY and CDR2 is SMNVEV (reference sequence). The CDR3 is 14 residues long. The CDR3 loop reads CASSLQGTAYEQYF. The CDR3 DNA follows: TGTGCCAGCAGTTTACAGGGGACAGCCTACGAGCAGTACTTC.

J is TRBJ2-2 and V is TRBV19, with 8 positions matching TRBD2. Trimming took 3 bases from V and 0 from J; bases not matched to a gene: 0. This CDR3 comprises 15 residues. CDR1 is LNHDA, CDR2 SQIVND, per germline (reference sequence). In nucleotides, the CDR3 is TGTGCCAGTAGTATGACTAGCGCGAACACCGGGGAGCTGTTTTTT. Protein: CASSMTSANTGELFF.